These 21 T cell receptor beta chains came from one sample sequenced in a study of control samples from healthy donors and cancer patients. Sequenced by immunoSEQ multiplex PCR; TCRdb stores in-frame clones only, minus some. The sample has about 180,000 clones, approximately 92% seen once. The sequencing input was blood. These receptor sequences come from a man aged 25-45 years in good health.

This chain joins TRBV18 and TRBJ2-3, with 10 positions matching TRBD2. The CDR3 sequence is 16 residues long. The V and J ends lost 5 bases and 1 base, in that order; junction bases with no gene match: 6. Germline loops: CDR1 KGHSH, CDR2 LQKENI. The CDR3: CASSSTSGTGTDTQYF. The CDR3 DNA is TGTGCCAGCTCATCAACTAGCGGGACAGGCACAGATACGCAGTATTTT.

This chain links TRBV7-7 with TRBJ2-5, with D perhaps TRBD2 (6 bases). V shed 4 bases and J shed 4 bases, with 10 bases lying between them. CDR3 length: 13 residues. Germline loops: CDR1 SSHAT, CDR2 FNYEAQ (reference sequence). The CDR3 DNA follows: TGTGCCAGCAGCTCGACTAGGGGAGAGACCCAGTACTTC. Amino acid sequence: CASSSTRGETQYF.

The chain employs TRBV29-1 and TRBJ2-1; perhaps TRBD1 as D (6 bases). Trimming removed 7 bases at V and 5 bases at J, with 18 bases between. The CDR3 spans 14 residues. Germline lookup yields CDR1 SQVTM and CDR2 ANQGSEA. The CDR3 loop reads CSAQGLRGNNEQFF. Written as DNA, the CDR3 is TGCAGCGCCCAGGGGTTGAGGGGGAACAATGAGCAGTTCTTC.

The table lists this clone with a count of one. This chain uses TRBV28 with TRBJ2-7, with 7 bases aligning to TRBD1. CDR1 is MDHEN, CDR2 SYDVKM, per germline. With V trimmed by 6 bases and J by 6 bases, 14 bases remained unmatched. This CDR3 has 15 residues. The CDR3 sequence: CASSPNDRDSGEQYF. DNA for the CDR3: TGTGCCAGCAGCCCAAATGACAGGGATTCAGGCGAGCAGTACTTC.

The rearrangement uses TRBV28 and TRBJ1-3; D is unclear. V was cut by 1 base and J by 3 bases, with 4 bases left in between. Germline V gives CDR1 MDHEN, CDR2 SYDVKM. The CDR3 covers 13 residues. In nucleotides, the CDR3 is TGTGCCAGCAGTTTATTAGTTGGAAACACCATATATTTT. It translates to CASSLLVGNTIYF.

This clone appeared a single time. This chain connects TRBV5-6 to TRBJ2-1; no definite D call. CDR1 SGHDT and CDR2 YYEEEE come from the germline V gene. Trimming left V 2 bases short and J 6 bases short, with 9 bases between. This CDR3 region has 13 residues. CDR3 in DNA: TGTGCCAGCAGCTTTGTAAAGCCCAATGAGCAGTTCTTC. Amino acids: CASSFVKPNEQFF.

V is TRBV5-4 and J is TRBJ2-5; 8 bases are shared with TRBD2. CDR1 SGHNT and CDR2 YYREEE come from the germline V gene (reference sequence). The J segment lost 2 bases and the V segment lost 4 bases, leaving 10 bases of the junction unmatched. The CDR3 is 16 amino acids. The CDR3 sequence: CASSLGVAGTQETQYF. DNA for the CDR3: TGTGCCAGCAGCCTGGGGGTAGCGGGGACACAAGAGACCCAGTACTTC. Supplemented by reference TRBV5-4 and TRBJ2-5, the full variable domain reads ETGVTQSPTHLIKTRGQQVTLRCSSQSGHNTVSWYQQALGQGPQFIFQYYREEENGRGNFPPRFSGLQFPNYSSELNVNALELDDSALYLCASSLGVAGTQETQYFGPGTRLLVL.

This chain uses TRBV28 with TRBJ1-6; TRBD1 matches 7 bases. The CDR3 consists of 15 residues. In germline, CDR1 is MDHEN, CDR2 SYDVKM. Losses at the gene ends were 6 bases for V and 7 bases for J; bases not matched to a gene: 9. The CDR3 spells CASRVMGQRNSPLHF. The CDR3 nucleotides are TGTGCCAGCAGGGTTATGGGACAGCGAAATTCACCCCTCCACTTT.

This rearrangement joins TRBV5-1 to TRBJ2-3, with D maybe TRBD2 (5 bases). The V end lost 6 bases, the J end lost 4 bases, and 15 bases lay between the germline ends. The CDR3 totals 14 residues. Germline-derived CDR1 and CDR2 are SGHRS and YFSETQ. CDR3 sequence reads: CASTPSAGADTQYF. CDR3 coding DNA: TGCGCCAGCACCCCGTCGGCCGGGGCAGATACGCAGTATTTT. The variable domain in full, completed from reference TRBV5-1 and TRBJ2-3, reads KAGVTQTPRYLIKTRGQQVTLSCSPISGHRSVSWYQQTPGQGLQFLFEYFSETQRNKGNFPGRFSGRQFSNSRSEMNVSTLELGDSALYLCASTPSAGADTQYFGPGTRLTVL.

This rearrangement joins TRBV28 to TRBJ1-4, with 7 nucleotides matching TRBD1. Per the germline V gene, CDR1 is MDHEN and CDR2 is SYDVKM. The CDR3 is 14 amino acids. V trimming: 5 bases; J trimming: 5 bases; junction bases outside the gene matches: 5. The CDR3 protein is CASSITGVNEKLFF. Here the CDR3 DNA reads TGTGCCAGCAGTATTACAGGGGTGAATGAAAAACTGTTTTTT.

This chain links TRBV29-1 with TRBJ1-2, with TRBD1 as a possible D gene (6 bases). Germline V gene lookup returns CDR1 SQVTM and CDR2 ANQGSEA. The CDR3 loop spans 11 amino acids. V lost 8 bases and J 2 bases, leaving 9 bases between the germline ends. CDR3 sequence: CSSRGNYGYTF. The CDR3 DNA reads TGCAGCTCCAGGGGCAACTATGGCTACACCTTC.

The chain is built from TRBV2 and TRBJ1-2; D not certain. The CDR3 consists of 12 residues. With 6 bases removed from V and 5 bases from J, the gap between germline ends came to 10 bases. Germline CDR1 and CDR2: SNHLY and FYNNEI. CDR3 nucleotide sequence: TGTGCCAGCAGCCGGACTGAATATGGCTACACCTTC. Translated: CASSRTEYGYTF.

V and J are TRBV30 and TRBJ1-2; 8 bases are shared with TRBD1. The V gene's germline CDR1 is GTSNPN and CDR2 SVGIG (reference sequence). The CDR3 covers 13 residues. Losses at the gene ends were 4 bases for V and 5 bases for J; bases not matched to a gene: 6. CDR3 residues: CAWTHTGGYGYTF. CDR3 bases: TGTGCCTGGACCCATACAGGGGGTTATGGCTACACCTTC.

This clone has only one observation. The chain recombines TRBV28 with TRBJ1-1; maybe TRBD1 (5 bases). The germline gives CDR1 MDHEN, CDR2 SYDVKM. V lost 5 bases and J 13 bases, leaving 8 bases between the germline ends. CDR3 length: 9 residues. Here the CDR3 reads CASSPRGFF. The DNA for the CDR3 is TGTGCCAGCAGTCCAAGGGGTTTCTTT.

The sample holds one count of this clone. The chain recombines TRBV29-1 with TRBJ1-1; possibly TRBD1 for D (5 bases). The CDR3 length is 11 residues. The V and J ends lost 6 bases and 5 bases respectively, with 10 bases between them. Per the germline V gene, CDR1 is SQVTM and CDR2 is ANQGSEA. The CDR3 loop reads CSVPKGTEAFF. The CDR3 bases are TGCAGCGTCCCCAAGGGGACTGAAGCTTTCTTT. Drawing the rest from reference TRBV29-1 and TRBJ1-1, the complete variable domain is SAVISQKPSRDICQRGTSLTIQCQVDSQVTMMFWYRQQPGQSLTLIATANQGSEATYESGFVIDKFPISRPNLTFSTLTVSNMSPEDSSIYLCSVPKGTEAFFGQGTRLTVV.

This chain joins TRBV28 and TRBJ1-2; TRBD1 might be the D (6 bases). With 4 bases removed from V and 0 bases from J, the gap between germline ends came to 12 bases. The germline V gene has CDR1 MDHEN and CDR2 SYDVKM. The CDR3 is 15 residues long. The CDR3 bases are TGTGCCAGCAGTTCGGACAGCCGAGCTAACTATGGCTACACCTTC. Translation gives CASSSDSRANYGYTF.

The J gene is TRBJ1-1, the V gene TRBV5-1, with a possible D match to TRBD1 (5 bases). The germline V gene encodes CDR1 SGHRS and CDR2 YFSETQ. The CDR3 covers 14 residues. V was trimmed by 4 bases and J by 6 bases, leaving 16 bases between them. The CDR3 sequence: CASSPTYQGAEAFF. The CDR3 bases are TGCGCCAGCAGCCCCACCTACCAGGGAGCTGAAGCTTTCTTT.

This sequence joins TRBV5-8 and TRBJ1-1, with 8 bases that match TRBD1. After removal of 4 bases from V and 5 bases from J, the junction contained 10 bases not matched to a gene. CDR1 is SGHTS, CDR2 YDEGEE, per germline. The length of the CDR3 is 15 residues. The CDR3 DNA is TGTGCCAGCAGCAACCCAGGGGGCTCGGGGACTGAAGCTTTCTTT. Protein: CASSNPGGSGTEAFF.

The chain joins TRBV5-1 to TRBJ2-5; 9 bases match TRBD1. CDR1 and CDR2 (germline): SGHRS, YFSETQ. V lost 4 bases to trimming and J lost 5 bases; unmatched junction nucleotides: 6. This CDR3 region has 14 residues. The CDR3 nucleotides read TGCGCCAGCAGCCCGACAGGGGGTCGGGAGACCCAGTACTTC. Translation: CASSPTGGRETQYF.

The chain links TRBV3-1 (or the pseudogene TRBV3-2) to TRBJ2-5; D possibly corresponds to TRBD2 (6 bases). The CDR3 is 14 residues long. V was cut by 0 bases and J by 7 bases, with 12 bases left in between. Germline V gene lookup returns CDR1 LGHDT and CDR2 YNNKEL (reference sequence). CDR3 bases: TGTGCCAGCAGCCAAGATTTGGGACTTGGGACCCAGTACTTC. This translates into CASSQDLGLGTQYF.

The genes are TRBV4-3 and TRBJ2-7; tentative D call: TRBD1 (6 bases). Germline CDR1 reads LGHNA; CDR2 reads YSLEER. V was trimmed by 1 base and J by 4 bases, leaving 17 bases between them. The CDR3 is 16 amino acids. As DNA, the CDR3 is TGCGCCAGCAGCCAAGCACGTCGAGGGGGATCGTACGAGCAGTACTTC. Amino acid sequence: CASSQARRGGSYEQYF.